The 21 T cell receptor beta chains below all came from one sample that was sequenced in a study of T cells after yellow fever vaccination. TCRdb processed the 5' RACE reads anew with MiXCR; each CDR3 protein has one entry. The sample holds roughly 500,000 distinct CDR3 sequences; 15% to 20% are singletons and the top ten take over 11%. The starting material was PBMCs, obtained 15 days after the yellow fever booster vaccination. These TCRs come from a man younger than 45 who received the YFV17D yellow fever vaccine.

The chain couples TRBV25-1 to TRBJ1-6, with 11 nucleotides matching TRBD1. Germline CDR1 reads MGHDK; CDR2 reads SYGVNS. CDR3 length: 16 residues. Unmatched junction bases numbered 8, after V lost 7 bases and J lost 6 bases. The CDR3 spells CASTPGQGARNSPLHF. CDR3 sequence (DNA): TGTGCCAGCACCCCCGGACAGGGGGCCCGTAATTCACCCCTCCACTTT. The whole variable domain, remainder taken from reference TRBV25-1 and TRBJ1-6, is EADIYQTPRYLVIGTGKKITLECSQTMGHDKMYWYQQDPGMELHLIHYSYGVNSTEKGDLSSESTVSRIRTEHFPLTLESARPSHTSQYLCASTPGQGARNSPLHFGNGTRLTVT.

The DNA for the CDR3 is TGTGCCAGCAGTTACGCCGAGACAGGGCTCTACGAGCAGTACTTC. It translates to CASSYAETGLYEQYF. The chain couples TRBV6-2 or TRBV6-3 to TRBJ2-7; 7 nucleotides line up with TRBD1. With V trimmed by 2 bases and J by 3 bases, 7 bases remained unmatched. CDR1 is MNHEY, CDR2 SVGEGT, per germline. The CDR3 consists of 15 residues.

In its sample, this clonotype was seen a few times. V is TRBV29-1 and J is TRBJ2-1; D gene unclear. The CDR3 contains 11 residues. Trimming took off 0 bases at V and 10 bases at J, with 7 bases between the two ends. CDR1 SQVTM and CDR2 ANQGSEA come from the germline V gene. CDR3 bases: TGCAGCGTTGAAGAGTGGACCGAGCAGTTCTTC. Protein product: CSVEEWTEQFF.

The chain joins TRBV19 to TRBJ2-2; D remains unclear. The CDR3 is 15 amino acids. Trimming removed 3 bases from V and 0 bases from J, with 8 bases in between. CDR1 is LNHDA, CDR2 SQIVND, per germline (reference sequence). CDR3: CASSIRNANTGELFF. DNA of the CDR3: TGTGCCAGTAGTATCAGGAACGCGAACACCGGGGAGCTGTTTTTT.

This clonotype was seen more than once but under ten times. In nucleotides, the CDR3 is TGTGCCAGCAGTTTGCCACCGGGACAGGGGGTAAATGAGCAGTTCTTC. Amino acids: CASSLPPGQGVNEQFF. The chain uses TRBV28 and TRBJ2-1; TRBD1 matches 11 bases. This CDR3 has 16 residues. From germline, CDR1 is MDHEN and CDR2 SYDVKM. Trimming removed 3 bases from V and 7 bases from J; junction bases left unmatched: 8.

The J gene is TRBJ2-1, the V gene TRBV20-1; D is unresolved. V lost 3 bases to trimming and J lost 5 bases, with 11 bases between them. Germline-derived CDR1 and CDR2 are DFQATT and SNEGSKA (reference sequence). The CDR3 has 13 residues. The CDR3 protein is CSASRGYNNEQFF. The DNA for the CDR3 is TGCAGTGCTAGTCGAGGCTACAACAATGAGCAGTTCTTC.

The rearrangement uses TRBV7-6 and TRBJ2-3; 15 bases map to TRBD2. J was trimmed by 6 bases and V by 4 bases; bases with no gene match: 5. Germline lookup yields CDR1 SGHVS and CDR2 FNYEAQ. This CDR3 has 16 residues. The CDR3 sequence: CASSSGLAGGKDTQYF. CDR3 DNA: TGTGCCAGCAGCTCGGGACTAGCGGGGGGCAAGGATACGCAGTATTTT. Together with reference TRBV7-6 and TRBJ2-3, the CDR3 gives the full variable domain: GAGVSQSPRYKVTKRGQDVALRCDPISGHVSLYWYRQALGQGPEFLTYFNYEAQQDKSGLPNDRFSAERPEGSISTLTIQRTEQRDSAMYRCASSSGLAGGKDTQYFGPGTRLTVL.

This clonotype has more than one count but fewer than ten. The V and J genes are TRBV25-1 and TRBJ1-1, with D maybe TRBD1 (5 bases). The germline V gene encodes CDR1 MGHDK and CDR2 SYGVNS. The V end was cut by 4 bases, the J end by 11 bases, with 17 bases between. This CDR3 spans 13 amino acids. CDR3 protein: CASSAGAPGRAFF. The CDR3, as DNA: TGTGCCAGCAGTGCCGGGGCTCCCGGGCGGGCTTTCTTT.

This clonotype appeared a few times. The chain combines TRBV7-6 with TRBJ2-3, with D possibly TRBD2 on 5 matching bases. CDR1 and CDR2 (germline): SGHVS, FNYEAQ. Trimming took off 5 bases at V and 0 bases at J, with 12 bases between the two ends. CDR3 size: 15 residues. CDR3 DNA: TGTGCCAGCAGCCGGACTCGACCTAGCACAGATACGCAGTATTTT. Residues: CASSRTRPSTDTQYF.

The chain has TRBV21-1 and TRBJ2-7. TRBV21-1 is tagged as a pseudogene. The CDR3 sequence is 12 residues long. This chain's CDR3 is CASSSLGYEQYF. The CDR3 DNA reads as TGTGCCAGCAGCAGTCTAGGCTACGAGCAGTACTTC.

V gene TRBV20-1 combines with J gene TRBJ2-1, with 7 bases aligning to TRBD2. There are 13 residues in the CDR3. The trim removed 5 bases at V and 6 bases at J, leaving 7 bases unmatched. The germline V gene encodes CDR1 DFQATT and CDR2 SNEGSKA (reference sequence). CDR3 protein: CSAPGLNSNEQFF. Here the CDR3 DNA reads TGCAGTGCTCCGGGACTAAATAGCAATGAGCAGTTCTTC.

The chain uses TRBV7-2 and TRBJ1-5, with 11 bases that match TRBD1. CDR3 length: 15 residues. Trimming removed 5 bases from V and 2 bases from J; junction bases left unmatched: 2. Germline V CDR1 and CDR2: SGHTA, FQGNSA. The CDR3 bases are TGTGCCAGCAGCGGACAGGGGGCGGGCAATCAGCCCCAGCATTTT. Translated, it gives CASSGQGAGNQPQHF.

This clonotype was observed at least ten times. V usage is TRBV12-3 or TRBV12-4 and J usage is TRBJ1-2; TRBD1 is a possible D gene (5 bases). V was cut by 3 bases and J by 8 bases, with 16 bases left in between. This CDR3 has 14 amino acids. CDR3 loop: CASSFGQGIGGYTF. In DNA, the CDR3 is TGTGCCAGCAGTTTCGGGCAGGGAATAGGAGGCTACACCTTC.

This clonotype turned up a few times. J is TRBJ2-3 and V is TRBV19, with TRBD2 as a possible D gene (5 bases). The CDR3 runs to 17 residues. CDR1 is LNHDA and CDR2 is SQIVND in the germline V gene (reference sequence). V was shortened by 0 bases and J by 1 base, with 14 bases between the two germline ends. CDR3 region: CASSIDAEVEGTDTQYF. The CDR3 DNA is TGTGCCAGTAGTATAGACGCGGAGGTAGAGGGCACAGATACGCAGTATTTT.

The chain recombines TRBV6-1 with TRBJ1-1; D is ambiguous. Germline-derived CDR1 and CDR2 are MNHNS and SASEGT. The length of the CDR3 is 13 residues. V shed 2 bases and J shed 8 bases, with 12 bases lying between them. CDR3 in amino acids: CASSESGRSEAFF. The CDR3 DNA follows: TGTGCCAGCAGTGAATCCGGGAGATCAGAAGCTTTCTTT.

A few counts support this clonotype. The chain joins TRBV27 to TRBJ2-1; D gene ambiguous. The CDR3 totals 13 residues. Germline values: CDR1 MNHEY, CDR2 SMNVEV (reference sequence). V was cut by 3 bases and J by 6 bases, with 9 bases left in between. The CDR3 here is CASSLLAVNEQFF. The CDR3 DNA follows: TGTGCCAGCAGTTTGTTAGCCGTCAATGAGCAGTTCTTC.

The rearrangement links TRBV27 to TRBJ2-3; D uncertain. The CDR3 is 15 residues long. V dropped 3 bases and J dropped 0 bases, with 10 bases sitting between them. Germline lookup yields CDR1 MNHEY and CDR2 SMNVEV (reference sequence). In nucleotides, the CDR3 is TGTGCCAGCAGTTTGTTCCAGACTAGCACAGATACGCAGTATTTT. It encodes CASSLFQTSTDTQYF.

The V gene is TRBV5-6, the J gene TRBJ2-5; 9 nucleotides line up with TRBD1. Germline CDR1 is SGHDT and CDR2 is YYEEEE. J gave up 7 bases and V 2 bases, and 9 bases lay outside the gene matches. The CDR3 is 15 residues long. As DNA, the CDR3 is TGTGCCAGCAGCTTAGTGGACAGGGGAGTAGGGACCCAGTACTTC. Translating gives CASSLVDRGVGTQYF.

The chain joins TRBV7-2 to TRBJ2-4; D remains ambiguous. This CDR3 is built from 12 residues. V lost 5 bases, J lost 6 bases, and 8 bases lay in between. Germline V gene lookup returns CDR1 SGHTA and CDR2 FQGNSA. The CDR3 protein is CASSPGRNIQYF. For the CDR3, the DNA is TGTGCCAGCAGCCCCGGTAGAAACATTCAGTACTTC.

This clonotype came up a few times. The gene calls are TRBV12-3 or TRBV12-4 and TRBJ2-3; D not resolved. The germline V and J ends were trimmed by 6 bases and 5 bases, with 9 bases remaining between them. This CDR3 is 12 amino acids long. The CDR3 region has the DNA TGTGCCAGCAGGACTGATGGAGATACGCAGTATTTT. Protein product: CASRTDGDTQYF.

A few counts support this clonotype. The genes are TRBV5-1 and TRBJ2-7; D remains unclear. The germline CDR1 and CDR2 sequences are SGHRS and YFSETQ. CDR3 length: 13 amino acids. V was shortened by 4 bases and J by 0 bases, with 8 bases between the two germline ends. The CDR3 bases are TGCGCCAGCAGCGAGTCCCCCTCCTACGAGCAGTACTTC. Amino acids: CASSESPSYEQYF.